One sample yielded the 8 T cell receptor beta chains listed below, sequenced in a study of control samples from healthy donors and cancer patients. Method: immunoSEQ multiplex PCR; TCRdb's copy keeps in-frame clones and lacks some. In the table there are under 30,000 clones, 85% of which are singletons. Sequenced input: PBMCs. These receptors were taken from a woman aged 60-75 years with head and neck cancer.

This rearrangement joins TRBV6-6 to TRBJ1-1, with 7 nucleotides matching TRBD1. After removal of 6 bases from V and 3 bases from J, the junction contained 7 bases not matched to a gene. CDR1 is MNHNY and CDR2 is SVGAGI in the germline V gene (reference sequence). The CDR3 has 14 residues. CDR3 in DNA: TGTGCCAGCAGCCCAACAGGGGCTGACACTGAAGCTTTCTTT. It codes for CASSPTGADTEAFF.

The chain has TRBV18 and TRBJ2-7; 10 bases line up with TRBD1. With V trimmed by 3 bases and J by 7 bases, 6 bases remained unmatched. CDR1 and CDR2 from the germline V gene are KGHSH and LQKENI. This CDR3 region has 14 residues. CDR3 sequence: CASSPGQGFREQYF. CDR3 DNA: TGTGCCAGCTCACCGGGACAGGGGTTCAGGGAGCAGTACTTC. The variable domain in full, completed from reference TRBV18 and TRBJ2-7, reads NAGVMQNPRHLVRRRGQEARLRCSPMKGHSHVYWYRQLPEEGLKFMVYLQKENIIDESGMPKERFSAEFPKEGPSILRIQQVVRGDSAAYFCASSPGQGFREQYFGPGTRLTVT.

The chain uses TRBV6-2 or TRBV6-3 and TRBJ1-5; 7 nucleotides align to TRBD1. CDR1 MNHEY and CDR2 SVGEGT come from the germline V gene. The trim removed 0 bases at V and 2 bases at J, leaving 4 bases unmatched. This CDR3 region has 16 residues. CDR3 sequence reads: CASSYSGQRRNQPQHF. The CDR3, as DNA: TGTGCCAGCAGTTACTCGGGACAGAGGCGCAATCAGCCCCAGCATTTT.

The chain has TRBV25-1 and TRBJ2-3; D uncertain. Trimming cost V 3 bases and J 0 bases, with 10 bases left between them. The CDR3 loop spans 15 amino acids. Germline lookup yields CDR1 MGHDK and CDR2 SYGVNS. The CDR3 DNA reads TGTGCCAGCAGTGATATTAAGAGAAGCACAGATACGCAGTATTTT. This gives the protein CASSDIKRSTDTQYF. The variable domain in full, completed from reference TRBV25-1 and TRBJ2-3, reads EADIYQTPRYLVIGTGKKITLECSQTMGHDKMYWYQQDPGMELHLIHYSYGVNSTEKGDLSSESTVSRIRTEHFPLTLESARPSHTSQYLCASSDIKRSTDTQYFGPGTRLTVL.

The genes are TRBV18 and TRBJ2-5; TRBD2 might be the D (6 bases). The length of the CDR3 is 14 residues. V lost 0 bases, J lost 5 bases, and 10 bases lay in between. CDR1 and CDR2 (germline): KGHSH, LQKENI. The CDR3: CASSPPTSRETQYF. CDR3 in DNA: TGTGCCAGCTCACCACCGACTAGTCGGGAGACCCAGTACTTC.

This clone was seen just once. The chain couples TRBV5-6 to TRBJ1-5; 10 bases match TRBD1. V lost 4 bases, J lost 5 bases, and 6 bases stayed unmatched. From germline, CDR1 is SGHDT and CDR2 YYEEEE. The CDR3 spans 15 residues. The CDR3 reads CASSIMGQGYQPQHF. In DNA form, the CDR3 reads TGTGCCAGCAGCATTATGGGACAGGGGTATCAGCCCCAGCATTTT.

J is TRBJ2-3 and V is TRBV4-3; TRBD1 is a possible D gene (5 bases). From germline, CDR1 is LGHNA and CDR2 YSLEER. V gave up 1 base and J gave up 4 bases, with 12 bases separating them. The CDR3 totals 15 residues. The CDR3 reads CASSQVSRAADTQYF. CDR3 nucleotides: TGCGCCAGCAGCCAAGTATCCAGGGCAGCAGATACGCAGTATTTT.

V and J are TRBV7-6 and TRBJ1-1; D is perhaps TRBD1 (6 bases). Trimming took 2 bases from V and 3 from J, leaving 16 bases between them. The CDR3 is made up of 16 amino acids. The germline V gene has CDR1 SGHVS and CDR2 FNYEAQ. The CDR3 loop is CASSLSAGAWDTEAFF. The CDR3 region has the DNA TGTGCCAGCAGCTTAAGCGCAGGGGCGTGGGACACTGAAGCTTTCTTT.